Each of the 10 T cell receptor beta chains below was sequenced from the same sample in a study of T cells after yellow fever vaccination. TCRdb re-analysed the 5' RACE reads in MiXCR, keeping a single row per CDR3 protein. This table holds a few hundred thousand distinct CDR3 sequences, approximately 21% found once. The sample in question was PBMCs, obtained 15 days after the yellow fever booster vaccination. These receptors came from a man aged 30-40 years who received the YFV17D yellow fever vaccine.

This clonotype was observed a handful of times. The chain has TRBV7-2 and TRBJ2-1; tentatively, D is TRBD2 (6 bases). The CDR3 is 13 amino acids. Per the germline V gene, CDR1 is SGHTA and CDR2 is FQGNSA. The germline V and J ends were trimmed by 1 base and 10 bases, with 11 bases remaining between them. CDR3 sequence reads: CASSLGPEGEQFF. The CDR3 nucleotides are TGTGCCAGCAGCTTAGGTCCGGAGGGGGAGCAGTTCTTC.

This clonotype was found a few times. The chain uses TRBV7-2 and TRBJ2-7, with D possibly matching TRBD1 (5 bases). This CDR3 spans 13 amino acids. Germline loops: CDR1 SGHTA, CDR2 FQGNSA. V was clipped by 10 bases and J by 4 bases, with 17 bases between them. As DNA, the CDR3 is TGTGCCAACCGCCCGAGGCAGGGTTACGAGCAGTACTTC. This gives the protein CANRPRQGYEQYF.

This clonotype was recorded a few times. The chain employs TRBV29-1 and TRBJ2-7, with TRBD1 matching 7 bases. The CDR3 contains 15 residues. CDR1 SQVTM and CDR2 ANQGSEA come from the germline V gene. The V gene end was trimmed by 0 bases and the J gene end by 0 bases; junction bases not matched to a gene: 5. CDR3 sequence: CSVEDPQGTSYEQYF. CDR3 coding DNA: TGCAGCGTTGAAGATCCACAGGGGACCTCCTACGAGCAGTACTTC.

The chain combines TRBV9 with TRBJ2-1, with D tentatively TRBD2 (6 bases). CDR3 length: 15 amino acids. From germline, CDR1 is SGDLS and CDR2 YYNGEE. V lost 6 bases to trimming and J lost 5 bases, with 18 bases between them. The CDR3 sequence: CASIVRGTPNNEQFF. In DNA form, the CDR3 reads TGTGCCAGCATCGTCCGCGGGACTCCTAACAATGAGCAGTTCTTC. The variable domain in full, completed from reference TRBV9 and TRBJ2-1, reads DSGVTQTPKHLITATGQRVTLRCSPRSGDLSVYWYQQSLDQGLQFLIQYYNGEERAKGNILERFSAQQFPDLHSELNLSSLELGDSALYFCASIVRGTPNNEQFFGPGTRLTVL.

The rearrangement uses TRBV28 and TRBJ2-2; 8 nucleotides line up with TRBD2. This CDR3 is 16 amino acids long. The germline V gene encodes CDR1 MDHEN and CDR2 SYDVKM. With 6 bases clipped from V and 7 bases from J, the junction kept 13 bases outside the gene matches. The CDR3 protein is CASRGPGTSQVGELFF. Here the CDR3 DNA reads TGTGCCAGCAGGGGACCCGGGACTAGTCAGGTCGGGGAGCTGTTTTTT. Using reference TRBV28 and TRBJ2-2 for the parts outside the CDR3, the full variable domain is DVKVTQSSRYLVKRTGEKVFLECVQDMDHENMFWYRQDPGLGLRLIYFSYDVKMKEKGDIPEGYSVSREKKERFSLILESASTNQTSMYLCASRGPGTSQVGELFFGEGSRLTVL.

The chain combines TRBV10-3 with TRBJ2-1; 8 positions agree with TRBD2. Germline V CDR1 and CDR2: ENHRY, SYGVKD. This CDR3 has 15 amino acids. Losses at the gene ends were 6 bases for V and 2 bases for J; bases not matched to a gene: 6. CDR3 region: CAISPLAGAYNEQFF. The CDR3 coding sequence is TGTGCCATCAGCCCCCTAGCGGGCGCCTACAATGAGCAGTTCTTC.

This clonotype was counted between two and nine times. The CDR3 ends on some other residue instead of the conserved phenylalanine or tryptophan, so this is likely a read error. It is unclear where the CDR3 begins or ends on the DNA, so no DNA is shown, and the CDR3 is as TCRdb lists it. The V gene is TRBV6-1, the J gene TRBJ2-7; no DNA check was done on the table's D call, TRBD1. The CDR3 length is 13 residues, termini included. Looked up from germline, CDR1 is MNHNS and CDR2 is SASEGT. CDR3 region: CASSPYKGDVPII.

This rearrangement joins TRBV5-1 to TRBJ1-4, with D maybe TRBD1 (5 bases). In germline, CDR1 is SGHRS, CDR2 YFSETQ. The CDR3 runs 14 residues. V was clipped by 0 bases and J by 8 bases, with 11 bases between them. DNA for the CDR3: TGCGCCAGCAGCTTGGACGGGACGGCCGAAAAACTGTTTTTT. It is translated as CASSLDGTAEKLFF.

This chain connects TRBV11-2 to TRBJ2-3; 9 bases are shared with TRBD2. Germline V gene lookup returns CDR1 SGHAT and CDR2 FQNNGV. CDR3 size: 15 residues. V lost 5 bases and J lost 1; bases outside the gene matches: 4. In DNA form, the CDR3 reads TGTGCCAGCAGCCAGCGGGAGGCCGGCACAGATACGCAGTATTTT. Protein: CASSQREAGTDTQYF.

This clonotype has a handful of counts. The rearrangement links TRBV27 to TRBJ2-1, with 7 bases that match TRBD2. CDR3 size: 16 residues. In germline, CDR1 is MNHEY, CDR2 SMNVEV (reference sequence). Germline trimming cut 7 bases from V and 3 bases from J; bases unmatched to any gene: 12. The CDR3 region is CASKKPLARDYNEQFF. The DNA of the CDR3 is TGTGCCAGCAAGAAACCACTAGCGCGAGACTACAATGAGCAGTTCTTC.